Below are 2 T cell receptor beta chains sequenced from a single sample in a study of cytomegalovirus exposure and HLA in healthy donors. The PCR employed 60 Vbeta primers together with 13 Jbeta primers. Generated by immunoSEQ multiplex PCR, the TCRdb table keeps only in-frame clones and is missing some. The repertoire holds more than 95,000 clones, with 77% as singletons. Sequencing was carried out using PBMCs. These receptors all come from a woman aged 40 to 50 in good health and CMV-seropositive.

J is TRBJ1-4 and V is TRBV28; the D gene is possibly TRBD1 (5 bases). Per the germline V gene, CDR1 is MDHEN and CDR2 is SYDVKM. Deletions cut 2 bases from V and 7 bases from J, with 14 bases between. The CDR3 is 15 amino acids. CDR3 residues: CASSLPGGRIEKLFF. The DNA of the CDR3 is TGTGCCAGCAGTTTACCCGGGGGACGTATTGAAAAACTGTTTTTT.

The J gene is TRBJ2-7, the V gene TRBV7-2; 7 nucleotides agree with TRBD1. The germline CDR1 and CDR2 sequences are SGHTA and FQGNSA. Germline trimming cut 4 bases from V and 4 bases from J; bases unmatched to any gene: 4. The CDR3 has 13 amino acids. Here the CDR3 reads CASSSQTGYEQYF. In nucleotides, the CDR3 is TGTGCCAGCAGCTCGCAGACAGGGTACGAGCAGTACTTC. The complete variable domain, with remaining parts taken from reference TRBV7-2 and TRBJ2-7, reads GAGVSQSPSNKVTEKGKDVELRCDPISGHTALYWYRQSLGQGLEFLIYFQGNSAPDKSGLPSDRFSAERTGGSVSTLTIQRTQQEDSAVYLCASSSQTGYEQYFGPGTRLTVT.